These 19 T cell receptor beta chains originate from one sample sequenced in a study of blood T cell repertoires in COVID-19. Some clones are missing from TCRdb's copy, which holds only in-frame ones; the method was immunoSEQ multiplex PCR. Seen here are about 320,000 clones, 89% observed once, and the top ten hold approximately 5.5%. Sequencing used PBMCs or T cells enriched from blood (not recorded which). These receptors all come from a man aged 55-75 years who had recovered from COVID-19.

This clone was found a few times. The rearrangement uses TRBV5-1 and TRBJ1-1; D gene unclear. Germline V gene data show CDR1 as SGHRS and CDR2 as YFSETQ. The CDR3 sequence is 15 residues long. V dropped 0 bases and J dropped 4 bases, with 13 bases sitting between them. The CDR3 sequence is CASSLEGPSSTEAFF. The CDR3, as DNA: TGCGCCAGCAGCTTGGAAGGACCTAGCAGCACTGAAGCTTTCTTT.

This clone has more than one count but fewer than ten. The rearrangement joins TRBV3-1 (or the pseudogene TRBV3-2) to TRBJ1-3; maybe TRBD1 (5 bases). The V end lost 1 base, the J end lost 0 bases, and 13 bases lay between the germline ends. The germline CDR1 and CDR2 sequences are LGHDT and YNNKEL (reference sequence). The CDR3 is made up of 17 amino acids. CDR3 bases: TGTGCCAGCAGCCAAGTATGGGAGGACAACTCTGGAAACACCATATATTTT. Protein: CASSQVWEDNSGNTIYF.

This sequence joins TRBV27 and TRBJ2-2, with TRBD2 identical over 13 bases. The CDR3 totals 17 residues. Germline CDR1 and CDR2: MNHEY and SMNVEV (reference sequence). V lost 4 bases to trimming and J lost 5 bases; unmatched junction nucleotides: 7. CDR3 residues: CASSSPGLAGETGELFF. For the CDR3, the DNA is TGTGCCAGCAGTTCACCCGGACTAGCGGGAGAAACCGGGGAGCTGTTTTTT.

This chain connects TRBV18 to TRBJ2-7; a weak D match, TRBD1 (7 bases). This CDR3 region has 14 residues. Trimming removed 1 base at V and 5 bases at J, with 12 bases between. The germline V gene encodes CDR1 KGHSH and CDR2 LQKENI. The CDR3 DNA reads TGTGCCAGCTCACCACGGCAGGGGGGTAACGAGCAGTACTTC. Protein: CASSPRQGGNEQYF.

The chain recombines TRBV5-6 with TRBJ2-2; 12 nucleotides align to TRBD1. V lost 3 bases to trimming and J lost 7 bases; unmatched junction nucleotides: 4. Germline V gene lookup returns CDR1 SGHDT and CDR2 YYEEEE. The length of the CDR3 is 15 residues. The CDR3 DNA reads TGTGCCAGCAGCTGGGACAGGGGGCTTGTCGGGGAGCTGTTTTTT. This sequence encodes CASSWDRGLVGELFF.

The sample holds a few counts of this clone. Other DNA sequences in the same sample also yield this CDR3. The chain joins TRBV7-2 to TRBJ2-2, with 7 bases matching TRBD2. J gave up 1 base and V 1 base, and 3 bases lay outside the gene matches. The germline V gene has CDR1 SGHTA and CDR2 FQGNSA. This CDR3 is built from 16 residues. The CDR3, as DNA: TGTGCCAGCAGCTTAGGTCCTAGCGGGAACACCGGGGAGCTGTTTTTT. It translates to CASSLGPSGNTGELFF. The full variable domain, completed using reference TRBV7-2 and TRBJ2-2, is GAGVSQSPSNKVTEKGKDVELRCDPISGHTALYWYRQSLGQGLEFLIYFQGNSAPDKSGLPSDRFSAERTGGSVSTLTIQRTQQEDSAVYLCASSLGPSGNTGELFFGEGSRLTVL.

The rearrangement joins TRBV6-5 to TRBJ1-5, with 9 bases lining up with TRBD1. The CDR3 length is 15 residues. In germline, CDR1 is MNHEY, CDR2 SVGAGI. The V gene end was trimmed by 6 bases and the J gene end by 3 bases; junction bases not matched to a gene: 6. CDR3 sequence: CASRPTGGVNQPQHF. CDR3 in DNA: TGTGCCAGCAGACCTACAGGGGGCGTCAATCAGCCCCAGCATTTT.

The J gene is TRBJ1-6, the V gene TRBV5-1, with unresolved D. This CDR3 is built from 17 residues. CDR1 is SGHRS, CDR2 YFSETQ, per germline. V lost 0 bases to trimming and J lost 0 bases, with 10 bases between them. The CDR3 DNA follows: TGCGCCAGCAGCTTGGCCGGTGGGAGCTCCTATAATTCACCCCTCCACTTT. It codes for CASSLAGGSSYNSPLHF.

The genes are TRBV28 and TRBJ1-1, with 8 bases fitting TRBD1. Per germline, CDR1 MDHEN and CDR2 SYDVKM. With V trimmed by 6 bases and J by 4 bases, 4 bases remained unmatched. There are 13 residues in the CDR3. The CDR3 sequence is CASRTGVGTEAFF. The CDR3 region has the DNA TGTGCCAGCAGGACAGGGGTGGGCACTGAAGCTTTCTTT. The whole variable domain, filled in from reference TRBV28 and TRBJ1-1, reads DVKVTQSSRYLVKRTGEKVFLECVQDMDHENMFWYRQDPGLGLRLIYFSYDVKMKEKGDIPEGYSVSREKKERFSLILESASTNQTSMYLCASRTGVGTEAFFGQGTRLTVV.

This clone has only one observation. V is TRBV6-4 and J is TRBJ2-3, with 10 bases aligning to TRBD1. From germline, CDR1 is MRHNA and CDR2 SNTAGT. This CDR3 comprises 15 residues. J lost 0 bases, V lost 6 bases, and 3 bases had no gene match. CDR3 sequence (DNA): TGTGCCAGCAGATTGGGACAGGGGAGCACAGATACGCAGTATTTT. Translation: CASRLGQGSTDTQYF.

This chain links TRBV11-2 with TRBJ2-7; 7 positions agree with TRBD2. The ends lost 5 bases at V and 6 bases at J; junction bases unmatched: 16. The V gene's germline CDR1 is SGHAT and CDR2 FQNNGV. The length of the CDR3 is 16 residues. CDR3 DNA: TGTGCCAGCAGCCCCGATTTAGCGGGTGGGGAGGGCGAGCAGTACTTC. Translated: CASSPDLAGGEGEQYF. The entire variable domain, with the rest obtained from reference TRBV11-2 and TRBJ2-7, is as follows: EAGVAQSPRYKIIEKRQSVAFWCNPISGHATLYWYQQILGQGPKLLIQFQNNGVVDDSQLPKDRFSAERLKGVDSTLKIQPAKLEDSAVYLCASSPDLAGGEGEQYFGPGTRLTVT.

This clone was found once. V is TRBV21-1 and J is TRBJ1-2; whether TRBD1, the table's D call, matches the DNA was not checked. TRBV21-1 is tagged as a pseudogene. CDR3 length: 15 residues. The CDR3 loop reads CASSKMGQGAQGYTF. The CDR3 DNA is TGTGCCAGCAGCAAAATGGGACAGGGGGCTCAGGGCTACACCTTC.

The J gene is TRBJ2-1, the V gene TRBV12-3 or TRBV12-4; D is perhaps TRBD1 (6 bases). The CDR3 sequence is 11 residues long. Trimming took 7 bases from V and 10 from J, leaving 11 bases between them. The CDR3 spells CASINREEQFF. CDR3 nucleotide sequence: TGTGCCAGCATCAACAGGGAAGAGCAGTTCTTC.

The chain employs TRBV27 and TRBJ1-2, with 7 bases that match TRBD1. Germline V CDR1 and CDR2: MNHEY, SMNVEV (reference sequence). V shed 6 bases and J 5 bases; nucleotides not matched to a gene: 6. The CDR3 runs to 13 residues. The CDR3 DNA reads TGTGCCAGCAGCCCGACAGGGACTTATGGCTACACCTTC. Encoded protein: CASSPTGTYGYTF.

This chain joins TRBV5-4 and TRBJ1-1; D may be TRBD1 (5 bases). With 0 bases removed from V and 4 bases from J, the gap between germline ends came to 10 bases. Germline CDR1 is SGHNT and CDR2 is YYREEE (reference sequence). This CDR3 comprises 14 residues. The CDR3 here is CASSLAGGLTEAFF. The CDR3 DNA sequence: TGTGCCAGCAGCTTGGCTGGGGGACTCACTGAAGCTTTCTTT.

The chain is built from TRBV9 and TRBJ1-2, with 8 bases that match TRBD1. The CDR3 totals 15 residues. V lost 3 bases, J lost 5 bases, and 9 bases stayed unmatched. Germline CDR1 SGDLS, CDR2 YYNGEE. The CDR3 DNA sequence: TGTGCCAGCAGCGGGCCGGACAGGGCGCCTTATGGCTACACCTTC. This translates into CASSGPDRAPYGYTF.

The rearrangement links TRBV18 to TRBJ2-7; D may be TRBD2 (6 bases). This CDR3 is 15 amino acids long. Germline-derived CDR1 and CDR2 are KGHSH and LQKENI. V gave up 5 bases and J gave up 6 bases, with 20 bases separating them. CDR3 region: CASSAAGTAEGEQYF. CDR3 DNA sequence: TGTGCCAGCTCAGCTGCCGGGACTGCGGAGGGCGAGCAGTACTTC.

The CDR3 sequence is CASSSPPAAALHF. CDR3 DNA sequence: TGTGCCAGCAGTTCCCCCCCCGCTGCAGCCCTCCACTTT. This chain connects TRBV28 to TRBJ1-6; D is unclear. CDR3 length equals 13 residues. In germline, CDR1 is MDHEN, CDR2 SYDVKM. Trimming removed 4 bases from V and 14 bases from J, with 15 bases in between.

This chain joins TRBV7-3 and TRBJ1-2; 8 bases fit TRBD1. The CDR3 sequence is 16 residues long. CDR1 is SGHTA and CDR2 is FQGTGA in the germline V gene. The junction had 12 bases not matched to a gene; V was cut back by 5 bases and J by 4 bases. CDR3 nucleotides: TGTGCCAGCAGCCCGAATCCCAGGGGGCGCGTCTATGGCTACACCTTC. Amino acids: CASSPNPRGRVYGYTF.